This record looks at one TCR beta chain sequence and its context. Its antigen is undetermined. This specimen comes from a study of T-cell memory formation after mild COVID-19. Study-wide results and caveats: The study detected some responding clones in pre-infection memory, suggesting cross-reactive memory joined.

This CDR3 spans 13 amino acids. V was shortened by 5 bases and J by 4 bases, with 8 bases between the two germline ends. Each CDR3 protein is one row after TCRdb ran MiXCR on the 5' RACE reads. The sample lists 120,000 to 150,000 distinct CDR3 sequences; 15% to 20% were seen once. This clonotype was sampled from an adult woman who had mild COVID-19 (a few samples of this study predate the infection). Cell type and time point are not known. Sample: PBMCs or a T cell subset sorted from them (not recorded which). The chain recombines TRBV12-3 or TRBV12-4 with TRBJ1-4, with a weak D call TRBD1 (6 bases). CDR3 amino acids: CASSGQLNEKLFF. Written as DNA, the CDR3 is TGTGCCAGCAGTGGACAGCTTAATGAAAAACTGTTTTTT.